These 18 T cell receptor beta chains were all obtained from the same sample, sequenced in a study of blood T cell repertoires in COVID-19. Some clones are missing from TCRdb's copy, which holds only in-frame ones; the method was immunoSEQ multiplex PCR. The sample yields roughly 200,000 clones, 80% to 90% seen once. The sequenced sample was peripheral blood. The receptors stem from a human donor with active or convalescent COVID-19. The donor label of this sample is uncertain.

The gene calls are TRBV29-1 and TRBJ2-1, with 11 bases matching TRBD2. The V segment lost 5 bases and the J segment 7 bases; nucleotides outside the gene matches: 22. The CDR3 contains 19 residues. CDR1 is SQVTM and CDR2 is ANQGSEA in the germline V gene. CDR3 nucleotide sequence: TGCAGCGTTTTCCTAACGGAGAGGGCTTTAGCGGGAGGGCGAAATGAGCAGTTCTTC. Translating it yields CSVFLTERALAGGRNEQFF.

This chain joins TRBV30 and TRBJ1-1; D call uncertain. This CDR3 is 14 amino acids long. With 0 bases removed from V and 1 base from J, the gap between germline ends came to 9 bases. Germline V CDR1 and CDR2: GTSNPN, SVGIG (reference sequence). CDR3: CAWSVRRGNTEAFF. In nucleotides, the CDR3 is TGTGCCTGGAGTGTACGGAGAGGGAACACTGAAGCTTTCTTT.

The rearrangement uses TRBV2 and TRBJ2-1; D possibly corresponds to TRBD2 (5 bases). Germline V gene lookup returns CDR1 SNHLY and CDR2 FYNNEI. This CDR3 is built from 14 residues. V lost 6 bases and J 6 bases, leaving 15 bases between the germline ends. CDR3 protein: CASSGTRSSNEQFF. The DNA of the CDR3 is TGTGCCAGCAGCGGAACTAGATCTAGCAATGAGCAGTTCTTC.

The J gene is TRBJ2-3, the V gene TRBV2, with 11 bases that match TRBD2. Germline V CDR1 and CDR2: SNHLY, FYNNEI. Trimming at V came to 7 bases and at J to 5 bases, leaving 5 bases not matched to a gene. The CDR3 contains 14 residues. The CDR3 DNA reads TGTGCCAGCACCTCTCTAGCGGGAGGAGATACGCAGTATTTT. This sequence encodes CASTSLAGGDTQYF. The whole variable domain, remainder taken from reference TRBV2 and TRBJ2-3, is EPEVTQTPSHQVTQMGQEVILRCVPISNHLYFYWYRQILGQKVEFLVSFYNNEISEKSEIFDDQFSVERPDGSNFTLKIRSTKLEDSAMYFCASTSLAGGDTQYFGPGTRLTVL.

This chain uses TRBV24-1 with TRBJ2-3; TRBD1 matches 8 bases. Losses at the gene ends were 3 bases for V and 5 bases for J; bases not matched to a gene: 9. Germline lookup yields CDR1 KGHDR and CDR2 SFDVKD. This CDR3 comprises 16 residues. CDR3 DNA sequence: TGTGCCACCAGTGATGAATTTGGACAGGGTAAAGATACGCAGTATTTT. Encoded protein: CATSDEFGQGKDTQYF.

The CDR3 spells CASNDLADTQYF. In DNA, the CDR3 is TGTGCCAGCAACGACCTAGCAGATACGCAGTATTTT. The chain links TRBV5-4 to TRBJ2-3; no clear D gene. CDR1 is SGHNT and CDR2 is YYREEE in the germline V gene (reference sequence). The CDR3 totals 12 residues. The ends were cut back, 6 bases at V and 4 bases at J, with 9 bases in the middle.

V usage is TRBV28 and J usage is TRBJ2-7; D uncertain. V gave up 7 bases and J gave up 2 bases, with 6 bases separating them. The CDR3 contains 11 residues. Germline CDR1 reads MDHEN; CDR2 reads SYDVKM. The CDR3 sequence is CASKGAYEQYF. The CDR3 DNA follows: TGTGCCAGCAAAGGAGCCTACGAGCAGTACTTC.

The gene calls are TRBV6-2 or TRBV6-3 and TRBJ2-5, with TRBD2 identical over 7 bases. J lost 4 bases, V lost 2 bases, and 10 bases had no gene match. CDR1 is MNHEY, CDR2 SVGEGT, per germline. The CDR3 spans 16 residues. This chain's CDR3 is CASSYGRLAGVETQYF. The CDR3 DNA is TGTGCCAGCAGTTACGGGAGATTAGCGGGTGTAGAGACCCAGTACTTC.

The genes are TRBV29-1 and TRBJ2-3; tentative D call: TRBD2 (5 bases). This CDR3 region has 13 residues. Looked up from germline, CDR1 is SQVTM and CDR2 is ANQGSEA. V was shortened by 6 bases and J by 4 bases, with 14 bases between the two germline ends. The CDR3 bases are TGCAGCGTCGTGGACTTAGGAGCAGATACGCAGTATTTT. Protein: CSVVDLGADTQYF.

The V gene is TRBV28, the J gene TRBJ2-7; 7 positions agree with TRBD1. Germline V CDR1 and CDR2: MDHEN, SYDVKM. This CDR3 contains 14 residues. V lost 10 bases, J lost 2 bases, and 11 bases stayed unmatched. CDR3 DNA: TGTGCCACCACCGGGACAGAAGACCCCTACGAGCAGTACTTC. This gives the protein CATTGTEDPYEQYF.

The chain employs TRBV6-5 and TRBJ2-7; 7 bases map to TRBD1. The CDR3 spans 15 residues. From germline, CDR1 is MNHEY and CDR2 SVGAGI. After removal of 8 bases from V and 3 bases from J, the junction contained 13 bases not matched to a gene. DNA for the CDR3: TGTGCCAGCCGGTCCACCGGGACAGCCATCTACGAGCAGTACTTC. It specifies CASRSTGTAIYEQYF.

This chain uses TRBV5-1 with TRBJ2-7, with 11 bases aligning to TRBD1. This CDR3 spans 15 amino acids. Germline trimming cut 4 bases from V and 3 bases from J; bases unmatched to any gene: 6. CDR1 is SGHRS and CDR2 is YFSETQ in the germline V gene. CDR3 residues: CASSPAGTGGYEQYF. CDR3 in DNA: TGCGCCAGCAGCCCGGCCGGGACAGGGGGCTACGAGCAGTACTTC.

The CDR3 DNA reads as TGTGCCACCAAAGGAGGTTGGGCTAATGAAAAACTGTTTTTT. It codes for CATKGGWANEKLFF. The chain employs TRBV6-5 and TRBJ1-4; D gene ambiguous. V lost 10 bases, J lost 3 bases, and 15 bases lay in between. This CDR3 is 14 amino acids long. CDR1 is MNHEY and CDR2 is SVGAGI in the germline V gene.

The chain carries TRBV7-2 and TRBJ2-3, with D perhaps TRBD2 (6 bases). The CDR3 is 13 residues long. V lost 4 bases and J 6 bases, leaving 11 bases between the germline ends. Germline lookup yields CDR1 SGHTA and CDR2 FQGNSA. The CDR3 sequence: CASSSPGRDTQYF. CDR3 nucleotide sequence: TGTGCCAGCAGCTCCCCGGGGAGGGATACGCAGTATTTT.

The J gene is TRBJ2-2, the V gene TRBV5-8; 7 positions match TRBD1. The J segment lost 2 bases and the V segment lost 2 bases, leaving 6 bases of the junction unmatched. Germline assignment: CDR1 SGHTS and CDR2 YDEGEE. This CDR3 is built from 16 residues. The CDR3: CASSFGQAVNTGELFF. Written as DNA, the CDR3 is TGTGCCAGCAGCTTCGGACAGGCCGTTAACACCGGGGAGCTGTTTTTT. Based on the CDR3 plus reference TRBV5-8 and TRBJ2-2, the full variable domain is EAGVTQSPTHLIKTRGQQATLRCSPISGHTSVYWYQQALGLGLQFLLWYDEGEERNRGNFPPRFSGRQFPNYSSELNVNALELEDSALYLCASSFGQAVNTGELFFGEGSRLTVL.

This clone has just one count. CDR3 region: CASSDRLAGDTDTQYF. CDR3 DNA: TGTGCCAGCAGTGACCGACTAGCGGGAGACACAGATACGCAGTATTTT. The chain is built from TRBV6-1 and TRBJ2-3; the match to TRBD2 covers 12 bases. Germline CDR1 is MNHNS and CDR2 is SASEGT. This CDR3 is 16 amino acids long. J lost 2 bases, V lost 3 bases, and 3 bases had no gene match.

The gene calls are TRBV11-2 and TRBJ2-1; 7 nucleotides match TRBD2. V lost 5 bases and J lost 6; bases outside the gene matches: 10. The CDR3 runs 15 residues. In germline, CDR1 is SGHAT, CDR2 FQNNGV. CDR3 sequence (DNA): TGTGCCAGCAGCCTTAGCGGGCCCGTGGGCAATGAGCAGTTCTTC. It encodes CASSLSGPVGNEQFF.

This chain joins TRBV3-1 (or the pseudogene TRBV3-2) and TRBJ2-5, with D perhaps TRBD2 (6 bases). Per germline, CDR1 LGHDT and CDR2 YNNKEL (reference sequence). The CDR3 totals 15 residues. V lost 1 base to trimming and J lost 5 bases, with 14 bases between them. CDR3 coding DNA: TGTGCCAGCAGCCAAGTGAGGAGGAGCGGGGAGACCCAGTACTTC. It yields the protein CASSQVRRSGETQYF.